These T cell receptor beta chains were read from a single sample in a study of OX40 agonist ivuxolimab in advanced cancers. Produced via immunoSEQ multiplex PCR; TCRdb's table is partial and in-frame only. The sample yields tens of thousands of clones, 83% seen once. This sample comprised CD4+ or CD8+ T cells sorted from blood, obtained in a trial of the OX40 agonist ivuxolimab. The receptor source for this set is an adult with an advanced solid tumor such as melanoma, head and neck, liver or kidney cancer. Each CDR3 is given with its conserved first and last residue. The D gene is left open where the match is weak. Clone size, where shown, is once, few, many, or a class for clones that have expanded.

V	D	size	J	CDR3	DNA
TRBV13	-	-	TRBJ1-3	CASSPRAASGNTIYF	TGTGCCAGCAGCCCCCGAGCAGCCTCTGGAAACACCATATATTTT
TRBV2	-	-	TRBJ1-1	CASSEQGVNTEAFF	TGTGCCAGCAGCGAACAGGGAGTGAACACTGAAGCTTTCTTT
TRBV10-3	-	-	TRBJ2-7	CAISDDQAYEQYF	TGTGCCATCAGTGACGACCAAGCCTACGAGCAGTACTTC
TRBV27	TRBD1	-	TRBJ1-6	CASSLHRGRSPLHF	TGTGCCAGCAGTTTACACAGGGGGCGCTCACCCCTCCACTTT
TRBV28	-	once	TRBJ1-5	CASTRGWDQPQHF	TGTGCCAGCACGCGGGGCTGGGATCAGCCCCAGCATTTT
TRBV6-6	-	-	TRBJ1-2	CASSRRDRRSSYGYTF	TGTGCCAGCAGCAGACGGGACCGCCGATCCTCCTATGGCTACACCTTC
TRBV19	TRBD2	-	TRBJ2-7	CASSRSWGGSYEQYF	TGTGCCAGTAGCCGGAGTTGGGGGGGCTCCTACGAGCAGTACTTC
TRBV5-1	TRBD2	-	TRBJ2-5	CASSLGSGGAQETQYF	TGCGCCAGCAGCTTGGGGAGCGGGGGGGCCCAAGAGACCCAGTACTTC
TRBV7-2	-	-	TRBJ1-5	CASSLRSNQPQHF	TGTGCCAGCAGCTTAAGAAGCAATCAGCCCCAGCATTTT
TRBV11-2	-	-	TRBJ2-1	CASSFSRNLNEQFF	TGTGCCAGCAGCTTTAGCAGAAATCTCAATGAGCAGTTCTTC
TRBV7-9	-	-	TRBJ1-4	CASSLALSTRAPTNEKLFF	TGTGCCAGCAGCTTAGCCCTATCGACACGCGCGCCAACTAATGAAAAACTGTTTTTT
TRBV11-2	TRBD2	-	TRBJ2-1	CASSPSTSGGREQFF	TGTGCCAGCAGTCCAAGCACTAGCGGGGGGAGGGAGCAGTTCTTC
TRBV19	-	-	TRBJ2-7	CASSIRAGGDSYEQYF	TGTGCCAGTAGTATAAGGGCAGGGGGGGATTCCTACGAGCAGTACTTC
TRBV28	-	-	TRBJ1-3	CASSSTGTVENTIYF	TGTGCCAGCAGTTCGACAGGCACAGTCGAAAACACCATATATTTT
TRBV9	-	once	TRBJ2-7	CASSLRGTQDYEQYF	TGTGCCAGCAGCCTAAGAGGGACCCAGGACTACGAGCAGTACTTC